The clone carrying this TCR beta chain has only a few counts. The antigen remains undetermined. Germline CDR1 reads LNHDA; CDR2 reads SQIVND (reference sequence). Unmatched junction bases numbered 10, after V lost 3 bases and J lost 6 bases. CDR3 size: 16 residues. The data were taken from a study of sequential checkpoint blockade in melanoma. Overall study results and limits: Clinical benefit was about 30 times likelier when tumor T-cell fraction and clonality increased. Pretreatment TIL clonality tracked with response in the nivolumab-first arm.

TCRdb's copy holds only in-frame clones and misses some; the assay was immunoSEQ multiplex PCR. The sample lists fewer than 900 clones; around 20% were seen once. As to treatment: randomized to nivolumab then ipilimumab (arm A) or the reverse (arm B). DNA-damaging chemotherapy had not been given to any patient beforehand. This sequence was found in a human donor with melanoma. The sequencing here drew on tumor tissue (inferred from file names), taken from a patient given nivolumab and ipilimumab in sequence. J is TRBJ2-2 and V is TRBV19; 7 positions agree with TRBD2. CDR3 nucleotide sequence: TGTGCCAGTAGTATCTCGGCGGGAGTCCACCCCGGGGAGCTGTTTTTT. Its translation is CASSISAGVHPGELFF. Drawing the rest from reference TRBV19 and TRBJ2-2, the complete variable domain is DGGITQSPKYLFRKEGQNVTLSCEQNLNHDAMYWYRQDPGQGLRLIYYSQIVNDFQKGDIAEGYSVSREKKESFPLTVTSAQKNPTAFYLCASSISAGVHPGELFFGEGSRLTVL.